Reported below is one TCR beta chain. Its antigen is not known. These data belong to a study of radiotherapy plus CTLA-4 blockade in lung cancer. TCRdb's table, derived via immunoSEQ multiplex PCR, lists solely in-frame clones and lacks some. The table lists approximately 37,000 clones, 70% to 80% of them singletons. Overall study results and limits: The study found tumor-derived TCR clones expanded in blood after radiotherapy plus ipilimumab.

CDR1 is SGDLS, CDR2 YYNGEE, per germline. This CDR3 is built from 13 residues. Unmatched junction bases numbered 6, after V lost 4 bases and J lost 8 bases. The V and J genes are TRBV9 and TRBJ1-2, with 9 bases fitting TRBD1. The receptor was derived from a human donor with non-small cell lung cancer who had stable disease on radiotherapy plus ipilimumab. Sequenced here: peripheral blood, sampled from a patient treated with radiotherapy plus ipilimumab. CDR3 nucleotide sequence: TGTGCCAGCAGCCCGGGGACAGGGCCGGGCTACACCTTC. This gives the protein CASSPGTGPGYTF. The variable domain in full, completed from reference TRBV9 and TRBJ1-2, reads DSGVTQTPKHLITATGQRVTLRCSPRSGDLSVYWYQQSLDQGLQFLIQYYNGEERAKGNILERFSAQQFPDLHSELNLSSLELGDSALYFCASSPGTGPGYTFGSGTRLTVV.